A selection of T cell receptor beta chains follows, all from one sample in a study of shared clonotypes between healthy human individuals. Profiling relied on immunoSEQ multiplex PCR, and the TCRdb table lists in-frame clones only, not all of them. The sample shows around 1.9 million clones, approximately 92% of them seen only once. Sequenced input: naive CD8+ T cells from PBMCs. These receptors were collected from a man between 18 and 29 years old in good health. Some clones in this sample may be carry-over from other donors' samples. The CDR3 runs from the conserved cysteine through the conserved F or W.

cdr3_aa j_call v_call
CASSLFSQGEKLFF TRBJ1-4 TRBV13
CASSMDRKNYGYTF TRBJ1-2 TRBV19
CASSLVGTSVNEQFF TRBJ2-1 TRBV7-9
CASSQSRTGTGHGYTF TRBJ1-2 TRBV4-3
CATSRDQRLASYNEQFF TRBJ2-1 TRBV15
CASSLGTGGIYGYTF TRBJ1-2 TRBV27
CASSYGRGADTQYF TRBJ2-3 TRBV27
CASSTTQGQETQYF TRBJ2-5 TRBV7-9
CASSPRDSLYEQYF TRBJ2-7 TRBV9
CAISDSSDTQYF TRBJ2-3 TRBV10-3
CASSLSPAGGYTGELFF TRBJ2-2 TRBV11-3
CASRPHGQAGFSGFDEQFF TRBJ2-1 TRBV9
CASSYPNQPQHF TRBJ1-5 TRBV7-9
CASSFRGAGGPDTQYF TRBJ2-3 TRBV7-8
CASSRGSYEQYF TRBJ2-7 TRBV27
CASSLEGLSNQPQHF TRBJ1-5 TRBV5-8
CASSDSGGNIQYF TRBJ2-4 TRBV9
CASSPWDGGSETQYF TRBJ2-5 TRBV5-6
CSVDPSGYEQYF TRBJ2-7 TRBV29-1
CASSFRTSSEQFF TRBJ2-1 TRBV5-8
CASSAGTTMSGTQYF TRBJ2-3 TRBV9
CASKGVGRDNEQFF TRBJ2-1 TRBV2
CASSSYFLAGGLTDTQYF TRBJ2-3 TRBV27
CASSSLGINQPQHF TRBJ1-5 TRBV27
CASSGGAGANVLTF TRBJ2-6 TRBV5-8
CASSYQEYSEQYF TRBJ2-7 TRBV28
CASSATGGNNQPQHF TRBJ1-5 TRBV28
CASSLVGLLQETQYF TRBJ2-5 TRBV13
CATSRVLQETQYF TRBJ2-5 TRBV15
CASSLVQTNEKLFF TRBJ1-4 TRBV28
CASSITAGEGFTEAFF TRBJ1-1 TRBV19
CASDRASGANVLTF TRBJ2-6 TRBV7-9
CASSYSVGKTSYEQYF TRBJ2-7 TRBV6-5
CASINNGPPGEKLFF TRBJ1-4 TRBV25-1
CASSQYWTGELFF TRBJ2-2 TRBV14
CASSNSPEGNQPQHF TRBJ1-5 TRBV19
CASSLTGSSGRARYNEQFF TRBJ2-1 TRBV7-3
CASSPRRNGNQPQHF TRBJ1-5 TRBV7-8
CASSTHVSGVNTGELFF TRBJ2-2 TRBV4-3
CASSTGTSGRADEQFF TRBJ2-1 TRBV4-1
CASSLAGPGANVLTF TRBJ2-6 TRBV7-9
CASSLVDGYTF TRBJ1-2 TRBV7-9
CASSFGSGVPGELFF TRBJ2-2 TRBV5-6
CASSTGTGAEAFF TRBJ1-1 TRBV7-6
CASSSPTSGRYEQYF TRBJ2-7 TRBV27
CASSGLAGVNEQYF TRBJ2-7 TRBV19